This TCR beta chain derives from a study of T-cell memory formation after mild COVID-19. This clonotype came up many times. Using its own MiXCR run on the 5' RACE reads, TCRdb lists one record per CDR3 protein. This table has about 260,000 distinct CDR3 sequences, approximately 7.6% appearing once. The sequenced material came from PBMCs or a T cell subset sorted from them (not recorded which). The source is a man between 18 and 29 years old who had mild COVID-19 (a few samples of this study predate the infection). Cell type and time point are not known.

This CDR3 is CASSLSTTALAGAHTDTQYF. The CDR3 DNA sequence: TGTGCCAGCAGTTTATCAACCACAGCGCTAGCGGGGGCCCACACAGATACGCAGTATTTT. The rearrangement uses TRBV28 and TRBJ2-3; 10 nucleotides line up with TRBD2. V lost 1 base to trimming and J lost 2 bases; unmatched junction nucleotides: 15. CDR1 MDHEN and CDR2 SYDVKM come from the germline V gene. This CDR3 is 20 amino acids long.